This T cell receptor (beta chain) originates from a study of radiotherapy plus CTLA-4 blockade in lung cancer. In the study overall: There were objective responses in roughly 17% of patients, and around 32% had disease control. Study results and caveats: Some TCR clones had been derived from tumors. These clones expanded in peripheral blood after radiotherapy plus ipilimumab.

Those patients who had chemo-refractory metastatic non-small-cell lung cancer were given focal radiation along with CTLA-4 blockade through ipilimumab. V lost 0 bases, J lost 3 bases, and 12 bases lay in between. The length of the CDR3 is 15 residues. Germline CDR1 SGHDT, CDR2 YYEEEE. Details on this clone: What it binds is unknown.

Profiled with immunoSEQ multiplex PCR; TCRdb holds only in-frame clones, not every one. The sample carries 100,000 to 150,000 clones, about 83% recorded once. The sequencing used peripheral blood, collected from a patient treated with radiotherapy plus ipilimumab. This receptor was obtained from a human donor with non-small cell lung cancer who had a partial response to radiotherapy plus ipilimumab. The chain is built from TRBV5-6 and TRBJ2-5, with D perhaps matching TRBD2 (6 bases). CDR3 bases: TGTGCCAGCAGCTTGGCTGCGGGAAGCAAAGAGACCCAGTACTTC. It codes for CASSLAAGSKETQYF.